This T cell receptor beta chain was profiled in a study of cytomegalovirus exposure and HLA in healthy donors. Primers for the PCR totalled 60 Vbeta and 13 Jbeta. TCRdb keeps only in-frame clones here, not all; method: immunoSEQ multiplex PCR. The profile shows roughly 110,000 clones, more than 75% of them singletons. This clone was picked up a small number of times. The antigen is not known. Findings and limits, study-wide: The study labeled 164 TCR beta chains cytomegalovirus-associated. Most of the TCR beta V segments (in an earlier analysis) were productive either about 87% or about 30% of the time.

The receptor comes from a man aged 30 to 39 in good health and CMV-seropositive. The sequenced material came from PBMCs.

The CDR3 sequence is CASSLGYRGDNEKLFF. The CDR3 nucleotides are TGTGCCAGCAGCTTGGGATACAGGGGGGATAATGAAAAACTGTTTTTT. V and J are TRBV5-5 and TRBJ1-4, with 8 bases lining up with TRBD1. In germline, CDR1 is SGHKS, CDR2 YYEKEE (reference sequence). V was clipped by 0 bases and J by 4 bases; unmatched bases: 5. CDR3 size: 16 residues.